This T cell receptor beta chain was observed in a study of blood T cell repertoires in COVID-19. Germline assignment: CDR1 SGHTA and CDR2 FQGNSA. The CDR3 runs 12 residues. Trimming removed 3 bases at V and 7 bases at J, with 7 bases between. Assay used: immunoSEQ multiplex PCR; TCRdb lists only in-frame clones, some missing. This table holds about 230,000 clones, more than 75% found once. This clonotype was obtained from a man aged 35-49 years with acute or convalescent COVID-19. The chain has TRBV7-2 and TRBJ2-1; maybe TRBD2 (5 bases). Sample: peripheral blood. CDR3 residues: CASSFAGNEQFF. CDR3 DNA: TGTGCCAGCAGCTTCGCGGGTAATGAGCAGTTCTTC. Full variable domain (missing parts from reference TRBV7-2 and TRBJ2-1): GAGVSQSPSNKVTEKGKDVELRCDPISGHTALYWYRQSLGQGLEFLIYFQGNSAPDKSGLPSDRFSAERTGGSVSTLTIQRTQQEDSAVYLCASSFAGNEQFFGPGTRLTVL.